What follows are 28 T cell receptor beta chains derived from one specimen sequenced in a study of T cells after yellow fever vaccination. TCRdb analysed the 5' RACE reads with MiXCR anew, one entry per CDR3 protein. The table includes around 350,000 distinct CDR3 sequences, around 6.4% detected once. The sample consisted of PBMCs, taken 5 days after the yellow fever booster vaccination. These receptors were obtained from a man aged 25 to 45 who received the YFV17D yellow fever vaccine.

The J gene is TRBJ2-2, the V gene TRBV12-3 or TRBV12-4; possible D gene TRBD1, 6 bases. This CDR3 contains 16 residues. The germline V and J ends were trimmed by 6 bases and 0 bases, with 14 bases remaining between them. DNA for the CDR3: TGTGCCAGCAGAAGACAGGCAACACCGAACACCGGGGAGCTGTTTTTT. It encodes CASRRQATPNTGELFF.

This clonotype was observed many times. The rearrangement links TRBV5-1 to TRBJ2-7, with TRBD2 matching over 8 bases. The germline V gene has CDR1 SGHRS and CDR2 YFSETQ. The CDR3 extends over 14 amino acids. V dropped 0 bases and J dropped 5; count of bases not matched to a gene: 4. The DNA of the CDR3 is TGCGCCAGCAGCTTGGGTTTAGCGGGGCACGAGCAGTACTTC. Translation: CASSLGLAGHEQYF.

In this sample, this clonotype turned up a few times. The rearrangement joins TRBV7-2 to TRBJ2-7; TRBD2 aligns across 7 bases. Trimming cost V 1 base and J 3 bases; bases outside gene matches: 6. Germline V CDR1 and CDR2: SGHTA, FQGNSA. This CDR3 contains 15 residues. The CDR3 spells CASSLGQRGNYEQYF. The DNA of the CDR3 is TGTGCCAGCAGCTTAGGCCAGCGGGGAAACTACGAGCAGTACTTC.

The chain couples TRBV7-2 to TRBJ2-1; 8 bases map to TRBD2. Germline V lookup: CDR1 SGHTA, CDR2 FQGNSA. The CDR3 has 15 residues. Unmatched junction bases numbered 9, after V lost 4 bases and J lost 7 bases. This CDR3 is CASSSTSGTTNEQFF. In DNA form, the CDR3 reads TGTGCCAGCAGCTCTACTAGCGGTACCACGAATGAGCAGTTCTTC.

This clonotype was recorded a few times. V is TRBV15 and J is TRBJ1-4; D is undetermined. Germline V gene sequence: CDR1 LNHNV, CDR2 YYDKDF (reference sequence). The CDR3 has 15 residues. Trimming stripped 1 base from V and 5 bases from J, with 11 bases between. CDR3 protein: CATSRARQTNEKLFF. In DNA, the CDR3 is TGTGCCACCAGCAGAGCGAGGCAGACGAATGAAAAACTGTTTTTT. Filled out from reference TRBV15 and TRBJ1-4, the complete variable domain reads DAMVIQNPRYQVTQFGKPVTLSCSQTLNHNVMYWYQQKSSQAPKLLFHYYDKDFNNEADTPDNFQSRRPNTSFCFLDIRSPGLGDTAMYLCATSRARQTNEKLFFGSGTQLSVL.

CDR3 residues: CASSLGTVYEQYF. The CDR3 nucleotides are TGTGCCAGCAGCTTAGGGACAGTCTACGAGCAGTACTTC. The rearrangement links TRBV5-6 to TRBJ2-7; 7 positions agree with TRBD1. V was pared by 2 bases and J by 3 bases, with 2 bases of the junction left unmatched. This CDR3 is 13 amino acids long. CDR1 and CDR2 (germline): SGHDT, YYEEEE.

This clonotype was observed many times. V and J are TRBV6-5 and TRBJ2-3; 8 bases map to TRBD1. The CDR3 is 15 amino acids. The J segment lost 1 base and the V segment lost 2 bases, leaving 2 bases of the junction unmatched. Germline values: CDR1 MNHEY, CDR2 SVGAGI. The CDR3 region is CASSYTTGGTDTQYF. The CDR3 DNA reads TGTGCCAGCAGTTACACGACAGGGGGCACAGATACGCAGTATTTT.

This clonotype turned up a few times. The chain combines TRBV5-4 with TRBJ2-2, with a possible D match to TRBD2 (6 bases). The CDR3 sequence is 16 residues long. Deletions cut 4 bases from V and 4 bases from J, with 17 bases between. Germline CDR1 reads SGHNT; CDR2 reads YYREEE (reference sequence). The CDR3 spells CASSRDSKAGTGELFF. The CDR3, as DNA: TGTGCCAGCAGCAGGGACTCGAAAGCGGGCACCGGGGAGCTGTTTTTT. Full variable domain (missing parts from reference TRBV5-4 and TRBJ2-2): ETGVTQSPTHLIKTRGQQVTLRCSSQSGHNTVSWYQQALGQGPQFIFQYYREEENGRGNFPPRFSGLQFPNYSSELNVNALELDDSALYLCASSRDSKAGTGELFFGEGSRLTVL.

CDR3 in amino acids: CASSRESGTGAEQYF. In nucleotides, the CDR3 is TGTGCCAGCAGCCGAGAATCCGGGACAGGGGCCGAGCAGTACTTC. The chain is built from TRBV4-2 and TRBJ2-7; 10 bases map to TRBD1. V trimming: 4 bases; J trimming: 6 bases; junction bases outside the gene matches: 9. The CDR3 contains 15 residues. The germline V gene encodes CDR1 LGHNA and CDR2 YNFKEQ.

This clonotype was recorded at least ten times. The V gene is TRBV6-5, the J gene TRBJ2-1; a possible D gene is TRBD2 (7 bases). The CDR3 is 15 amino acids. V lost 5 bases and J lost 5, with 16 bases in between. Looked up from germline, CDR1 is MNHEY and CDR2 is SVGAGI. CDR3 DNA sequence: TGTGCCAGCAGTCGACGGGGGCGGGAGAACAATGAGCAGTTCTTC. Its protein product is CASSRRGRENNEQFF.

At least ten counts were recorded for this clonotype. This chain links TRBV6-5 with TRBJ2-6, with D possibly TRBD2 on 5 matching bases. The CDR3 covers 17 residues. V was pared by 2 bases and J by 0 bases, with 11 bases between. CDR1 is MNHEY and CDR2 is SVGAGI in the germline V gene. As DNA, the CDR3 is TGTGCCAGCAGTTACAGCGGACGAGGCTCTGGGGCCAACGTCCTGACTTTC. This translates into CASSYSGRGSGANVLTF.

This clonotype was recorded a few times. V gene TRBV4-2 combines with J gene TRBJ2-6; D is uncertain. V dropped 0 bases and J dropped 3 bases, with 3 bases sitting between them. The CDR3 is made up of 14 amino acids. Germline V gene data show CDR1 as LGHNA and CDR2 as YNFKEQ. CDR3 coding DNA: TGTGCCAGCAGCCAAGATAATGGGGCCAACGTCCTGACTTTC. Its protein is CASSQDNGANVLTF.

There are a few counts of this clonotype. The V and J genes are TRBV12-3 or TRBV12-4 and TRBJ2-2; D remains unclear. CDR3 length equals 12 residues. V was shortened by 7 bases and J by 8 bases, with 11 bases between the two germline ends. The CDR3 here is CASTLSVGELFF. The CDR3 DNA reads TGTGCCAGCACCTTGTCTGTTGGGGAGCTGTTTTTT.

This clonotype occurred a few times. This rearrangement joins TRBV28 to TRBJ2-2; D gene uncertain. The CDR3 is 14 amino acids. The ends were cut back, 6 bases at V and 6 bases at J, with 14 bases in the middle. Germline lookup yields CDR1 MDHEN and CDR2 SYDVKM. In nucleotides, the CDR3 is TGTGCCAGCAGACCCCCAAGTCTTCCCGGGGAGCTGTTTTTT. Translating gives CASRPPSLPGELFF.

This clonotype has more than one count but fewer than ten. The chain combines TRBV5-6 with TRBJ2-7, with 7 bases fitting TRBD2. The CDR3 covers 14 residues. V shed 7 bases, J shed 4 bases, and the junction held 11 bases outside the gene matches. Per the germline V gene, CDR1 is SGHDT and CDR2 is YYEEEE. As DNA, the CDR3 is TGTGCCAGCGGGGGATGGGCGGGAGCGTACGAGCAGTACTTC. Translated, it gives CASGGWAGAYEQYF. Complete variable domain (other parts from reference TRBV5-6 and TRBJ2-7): DAGVTQSPTHLIKTRGQQVTLRCSPKSGHDTVSWYQQALGQGPQFIFQYYEEEERQRGNFPDRFSGHQFPNYSSELNVNALLLGDSALYLCASGGWAGAYEQYFGPGTRLTVT.

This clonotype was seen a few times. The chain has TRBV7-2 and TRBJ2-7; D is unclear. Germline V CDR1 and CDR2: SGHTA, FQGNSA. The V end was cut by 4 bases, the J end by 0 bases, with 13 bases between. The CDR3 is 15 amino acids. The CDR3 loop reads CASSSAWSPSYEQYF. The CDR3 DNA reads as TGTGCCAGCAGCTCAGCCTGGTCCCCCTCCTACGAGCAGTACTTC.

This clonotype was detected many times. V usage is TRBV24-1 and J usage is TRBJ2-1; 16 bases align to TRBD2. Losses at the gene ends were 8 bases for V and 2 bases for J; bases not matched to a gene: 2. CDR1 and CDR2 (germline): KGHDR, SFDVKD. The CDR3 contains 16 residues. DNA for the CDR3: TGTGCCACCACCGGGACTAGCGGGAGGGCCTACAATGAGCAGTTCTTC. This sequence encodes CATTGTSGRAYNEQFF.

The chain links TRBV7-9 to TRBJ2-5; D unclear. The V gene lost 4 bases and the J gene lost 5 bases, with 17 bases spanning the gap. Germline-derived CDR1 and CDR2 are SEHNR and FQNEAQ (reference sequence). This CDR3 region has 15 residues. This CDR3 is CASSSPGSSVETQYF. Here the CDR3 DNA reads TGTGCCAGCAGCTCCCCCGGGTCTTCCGTGGAGACCCAGTACTTC.

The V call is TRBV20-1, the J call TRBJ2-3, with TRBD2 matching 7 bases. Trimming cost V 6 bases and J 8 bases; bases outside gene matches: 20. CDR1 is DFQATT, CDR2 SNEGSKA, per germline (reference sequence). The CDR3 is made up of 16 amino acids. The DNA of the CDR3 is TGCAGTGCCCCGAGAAACCGGGACTACCCCCGGGGTACGCAGTATTTT. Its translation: CSAPRNRDYPRGTQYF.

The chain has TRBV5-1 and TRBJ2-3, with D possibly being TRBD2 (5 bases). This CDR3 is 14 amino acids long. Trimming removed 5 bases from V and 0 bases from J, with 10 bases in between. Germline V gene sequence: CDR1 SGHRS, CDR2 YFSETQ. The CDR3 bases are TGCGCCAGCAGGGACTTACAGAGCACAGATACGCAGTATTTT. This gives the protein CASRDLQSTDTQYF.

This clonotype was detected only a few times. The CDR3 region has the DNA TGTGCCAGCAGTGGGATGAACACTGAAGCTTTCTTT. Residues: CASSGMNTEAFF. This chain uses TRBV6-5 with TRBJ1-1; D is unresolved. There are 12 residues in the CDR3. Looked up from germline, CDR1 is MNHEY and CDR2 is SVGAGI. V was pared by 5 bases and J by 0 bases, with 4 bases between.

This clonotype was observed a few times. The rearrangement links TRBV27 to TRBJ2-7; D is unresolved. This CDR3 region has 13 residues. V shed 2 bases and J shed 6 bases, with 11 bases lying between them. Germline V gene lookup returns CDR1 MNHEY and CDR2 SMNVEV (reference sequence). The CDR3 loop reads CASSLIGSLEQYF. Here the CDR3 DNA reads TGTGCCAGCAGTTTAATAGGGTCCCTCGAGCAGTACTTC.

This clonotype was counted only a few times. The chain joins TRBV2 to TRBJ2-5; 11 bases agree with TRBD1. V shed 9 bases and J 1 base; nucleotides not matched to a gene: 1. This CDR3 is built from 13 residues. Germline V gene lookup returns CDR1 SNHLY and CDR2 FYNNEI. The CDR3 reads CASGTGGQETQYF. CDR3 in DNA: TGTGCCAGTGGGACAGGGGGCCAAGAGACCCAGTACTTC. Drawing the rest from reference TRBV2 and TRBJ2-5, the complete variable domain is EPEVTQTPSHQVTQMGQEVILRCVPISNHLYFYWYRQILGQKVEFLVSFYNNEISEKSEIFDDQFSVERPDGSNFTLKIRSTKLEDSAMYFCASGTGGQETQYFGPGTRLLVL.

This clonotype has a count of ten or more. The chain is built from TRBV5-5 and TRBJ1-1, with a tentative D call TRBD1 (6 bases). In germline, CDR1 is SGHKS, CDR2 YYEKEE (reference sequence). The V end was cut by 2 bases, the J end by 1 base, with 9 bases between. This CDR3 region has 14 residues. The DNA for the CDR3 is TGTGCCAGCAGCTTCGGGGGCTCGAACACTGAAGCTTTCTTT. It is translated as CASSFGGSNTEAFF.

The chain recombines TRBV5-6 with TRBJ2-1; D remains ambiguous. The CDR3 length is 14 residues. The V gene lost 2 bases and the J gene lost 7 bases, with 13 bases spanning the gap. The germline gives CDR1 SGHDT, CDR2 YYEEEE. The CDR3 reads CASSFPPPENEQFF. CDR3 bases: TGTGCCAGCAGCTTTCCACCCCCGGAAAATGAGCAGTTCTTC.

The CDR3 reads CASSRPGLAGDTGELFF. The DNA of the CDR3 is TGTGCCAGCAGTCGCCCGGGACTAGCGGGAGATACCGGGGAGCTGTTTTTT. This sequence joins TRBV6-2 or TRBV6-3 and TRBJ2-2; 14 bases are shared with TRBD2. The V gene's germline CDR1 is MNHEY and CDR2 SVGEGT. The J segment lost 5 bases and the V segment lost 5 bases, leaving 7 bases of the junction unmatched. The CDR3 runs 17 residues.

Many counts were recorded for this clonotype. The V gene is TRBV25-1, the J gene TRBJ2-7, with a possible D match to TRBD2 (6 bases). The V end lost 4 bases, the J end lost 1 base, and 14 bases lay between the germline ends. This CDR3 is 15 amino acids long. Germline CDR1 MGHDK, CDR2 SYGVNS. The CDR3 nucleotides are TGTGCCAGCAGTGCCGGCGGGACGAAATCCTACGAGCAGTACTTC. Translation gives CASSAGGTKSYEQYF.

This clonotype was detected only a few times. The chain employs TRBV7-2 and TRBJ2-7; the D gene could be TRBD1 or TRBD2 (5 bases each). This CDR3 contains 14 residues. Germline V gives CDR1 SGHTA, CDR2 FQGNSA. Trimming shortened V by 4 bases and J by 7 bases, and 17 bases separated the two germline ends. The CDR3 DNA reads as TGTGCCAGCAGCTGGGGGACGGGATCTGGGGAGCAGTACTTC. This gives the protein CASSWGTGSGEQYF.